This is a list of T cell receptor beta chains from one sample in a study of T cell repertoires in ileal Crohn's disease. Repertoires were generated with immunoSEQ multiplex PCR, while TCRdb's copy carries only in-frame clones and drops some. This sample carries around 7,300 clones, roughly 72% of them seen once, and the ten largest clones take around 10%. Sequenced: ileal tissue. The receptors were sampled from an adult with Crohn's disease. Each CDR3 is given with its conserved first and last residue. The order of the fields is clone size, V gene, D gene, CDR3 length, J gene, CDR3 protein, CDR3 DNA. D genes are given only for firm matches. Clone size is shown for a subset of rows, as once, few, many or a class of expanded clone.

clone_size: NA
v_call: TRBV11-2
d_call: NA
cdr3_length: 13
j_call: TRBJ2-1
cdr3_aa: CASTLPIYNEQFF
cdr3_nt: TGTGCCAGCACCCTCCCTATCTACAATGAGCAGTTCTTC

clone_size: NA
v_call: TRBV4-3
d_call: TRBD2
cdr3_length: 20
j_call: TRBJ2-2
cdr3_aa: CASSQGSLLAGGPRTGELFF
cdr3_nt: TGCGCCAGCAGCCAAGGGTCCCTACTAGCGGGAGGGCCGCGTACCGGGGAGCTGTTTTTT

clone_size: NA
v_call: TRBV10-3
d_call: TRBD2
cdr3_length: 16
j_call: TRBJ2-4
cdr3_aa: CAISQPGGLAKNIQYF
cdr3_nt: TGTGCCATCAGCCAACCGGGAGGGCTAGCCAAAAACATTCAGTACTTC

clone_size: NA
v_call: TRBV6-5
d_call: NA
cdr3_length: 14
j_call: TRBJ1-4
cdr3_aa: CASSPRAVGEKLFF
cdr3_nt: TGTGCCAGCAGCCCCAGGGCGGTAGGGGAAAAACTGTTTTTT

clone_size: NA
v_call: TRBV28
d_call: TRBD1
cdr3_length: 15
j_call: TRBJ1-1
cdr3_aa: CAHKTGGSRNTEAFF
cdr3_nt: TGTGCCCACAAAACAGGGGGCTCGCGGAACACTGAAGCTTTCTTT

clone_size: NA
v_call: TRBV4-3
d_call: TRBD1
cdr3_length: 17
j_call: TRBJ1-2
cdr3_aa: CASSQDRPQGALYGYTF
cdr3_nt: TGCGCCAGCAGCCAAGATAGGCCCCAGGGGGCTCTCTATGGCTACACCTTC

clone_size: few
v_call: TRBV28
d_call: NA
cdr3_length: 15
j_call: TRBJ1-1
cdr3_aa: CASSLRTLKNTEAFF
cdr3_nt: TGTGCCAGCAGTCTCCGGACTCTCAAGAACACTGAAGCTTTCTTT

clone_size: NA
v_call: TRBV19
d_call: TRBD1
cdr3_length: 12
j_call: TRBJ1-1
cdr3_aa: CASSRTGREAFF
cdr3_nt: TGTGCCAGTAGTCGGACAGGGCGTGAAGCTTTCTTT

clone_size: once
v_call: TRBV7-3
d_call: TRBD1
cdr3_length: 15
j_call: TRBJ1-6
cdr3_aa: CASSPTGGTDSPLHF
cdr3_nt: TGTGCCAGCAGCCCGACAGGGGGCACTGATTCACCCCTCCACTTT

clone_size: NA
v_call: TRBV6-1
d_call: NA
cdr3_length: 15
j_call: TRBJ2-7
cdr3_aa: CASSPQAVSAGEQYF
cdr3_nt: TGTGCCAGCAGTCCCCAGGCGGTATCCGCGGGTGAGCAGTACTTC

clone_size: NA
v_call: TRBV5-4
d_call: NA
cdr3_length: 13
j_call: TRBJ2-7
cdr3_aa: CASSLMGLYEQYF
cdr3_nt: TGTGCCAGCAGCTTGATGGGCCTCTACGAGCAGTACTTC

clone_size: NA
v_call: TRBV10-2
d_call: TRBD2
cdr3_length: 17
j_call: TRBJ2-2
cdr3_aa: CASSEPFSGVNTGELFF
cdr3_nt: TGCGCCAGCAGTGAGCCGTTTAGCGGGGTGAACACCGGGGAGCTGTTTTTT

clone_size: NA
v_call: TRBV12-5
d_call: TRBD2
cdr3_length: 15
j_call: TRBJ2-5
cdr3_aa: CASALGLAGGETQYF
cdr3_nt: TGTGCTAGTGCCCTGGGGCTAGCGGGAGGAGAGACCCAGTACTTC

clone_size: once
v_call: TRBV9
d_call: TRBD2
cdr3_length: 15
j_call: TRBJ2-2
cdr3_aa: CASSVGGRNTGELFF
cdr3_nt: TGTGCCAGCAGCGTAGGCGGGAGGAACACCGGGGAGCTGTTTTTT

clone_size: few
v_call: TRBV6-1
d_call: NA
cdr3_length: 15
j_call: TRBJ1-1
cdr3_aa: CASSEAQGVNTEAFF
cdr3_nt: TGTGCCAGCAGTGAAGCTCAGGGCGTGAACACTGAAGCTTTCTTT

clone_size: NA
v_call: TRBV30
d_call: TRBD1
cdr3_length: 13
j_call: TRBJ2-7
cdr3_aa: CALRTGSSYEQYF
cdr3_nt: TGTGCCCTTCGGACAGGGAGCTCCTACGAGCAGTACTTC

clone_size: NA
v_call: TRBV5-1
d_call: NA
cdr3_length: 14
j_call: TRBJ2-2
cdr3_aa: CASKPRTNTGELFF
cdr3_nt: TGCGCCAGCAAACCCAGGACGAACACCGGGGAGCTGTTTTTT

clone_size: NA
v_call: TRBV2
d_call: NA
cdr3_length: 15
j_call: TRBJ2-1
cdr3_aa: CASSEALPRSDEQFF
cdr3_nt: TGTGCCAGCAGTGAAGCGCTTCCTAGATCGGATGAGCAGTTCTTC

clone_size: NA
v_call: TRBV15
d_call: NA
cdr3_length: 14
j_call: TRBJ1-3
cdr3_aa: CATSSGGPENTIYF
cdr3_nt: TGTGCCACCAGCTCCGGGGGGCCTGAAAACACCATATATTTT

clone_size: NA
v_call: TRBV7-2
d_call: TRBD1
cdr3_length: 16
j_call: TRBJ1-2
cdr3_aa: CASSLAATGSIDGYTF
cdr3_nt: TGTGCCAGCAGCTTAGCAGCGACAGGGTCGATCGATGGCTACACCTTC

clone_size: few
v_call: TRBV5-4
d_call: NA
cdr3_length: 14
j_call: TRBJ2-2
cdr3_aa: CASSEELLTGELFF
cdr3_nt: TGTGCCAGCAGCGAAGAACTCCTCACCGGGGAGCTGTTTTTT

clone_size: once
v_call: TRBV6-1
d_call: TRBD2
cdr3_length: 13
j_call: TRBJ2-3
cdr3_aa: CASSAAGGRSQYF
cdr3_nt: TGTGCCAGCAGTGCTGCGGGGGGGAGGTCGCAGTATTTT